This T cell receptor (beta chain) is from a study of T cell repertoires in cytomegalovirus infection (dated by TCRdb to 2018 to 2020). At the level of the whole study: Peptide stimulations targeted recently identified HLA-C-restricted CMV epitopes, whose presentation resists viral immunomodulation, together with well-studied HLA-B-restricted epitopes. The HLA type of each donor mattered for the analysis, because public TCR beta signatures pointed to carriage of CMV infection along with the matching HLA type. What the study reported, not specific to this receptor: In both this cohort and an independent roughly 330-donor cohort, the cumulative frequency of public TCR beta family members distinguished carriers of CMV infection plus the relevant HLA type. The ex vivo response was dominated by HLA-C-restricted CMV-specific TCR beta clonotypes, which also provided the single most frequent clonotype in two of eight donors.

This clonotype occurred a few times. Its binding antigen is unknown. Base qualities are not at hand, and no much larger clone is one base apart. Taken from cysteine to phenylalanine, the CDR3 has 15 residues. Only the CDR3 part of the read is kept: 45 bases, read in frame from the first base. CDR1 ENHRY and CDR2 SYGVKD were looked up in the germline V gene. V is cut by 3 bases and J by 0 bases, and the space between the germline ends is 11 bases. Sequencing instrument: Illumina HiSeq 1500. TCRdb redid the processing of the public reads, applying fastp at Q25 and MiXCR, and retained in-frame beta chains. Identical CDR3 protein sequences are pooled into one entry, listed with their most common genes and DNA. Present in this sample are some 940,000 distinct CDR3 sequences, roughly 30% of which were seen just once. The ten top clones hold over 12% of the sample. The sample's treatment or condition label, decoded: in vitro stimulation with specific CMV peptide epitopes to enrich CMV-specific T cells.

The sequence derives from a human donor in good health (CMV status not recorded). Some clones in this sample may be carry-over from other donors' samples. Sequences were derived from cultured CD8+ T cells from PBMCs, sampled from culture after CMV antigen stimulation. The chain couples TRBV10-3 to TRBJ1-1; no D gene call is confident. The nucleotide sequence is TGTGCCATCAGTGAAGCGGGAGGGATGAACACTGAAGCTTTCTTT. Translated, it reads CAISEAGGMNTEAFF.